The 5 T cell receptor beta chains below come from one sample, sequenced in a study of technical replicates of blood from a few donors (dated by TCRdb to 2017 to 2019). Library creation used the immunoSEQ multiplex PCR assay. Entries here come from immuneACCESS through TCRdb and include only in-frame sequences with V and J called. Some clones fail to appear in such tables; in the studies checked, an unresolved V gene covers under half of the shortfall, and the cause of the remainder is unknown. The sample profile shows about 93,000 clones; approximately 95% of them were found once. The top ten clones comprise about 0.26% of the sample. The material sequenced was T cells isolated from PBMCs. The origin of the receptors is a human donor in good health.

The genes are TRBV13 and TRBJ2-7; D perhaps matches TRBD2 (5 bases). The CDR3 totals 16 residues. V gave up 4 bases and J gave up 2 bases, with 18 bases separating them. Germline V gives CDR1 PRHDT, CDR2 FYEKMQ (reference sequence). The CDR3 region has the DNA TGTGCCAGCAGCTCAGCGAGGACTCGCCCAACCTACGAGCAGTACTTC. Its protein is CASSSARTRPTYEQYF.

The chain recombines TRBV6-1 with TRBJ1-1; the D gene is possibly TRBD1 (5 bases). V lost 3 bases, J lost 8 bases, and 16 bases lay in between. This CDR3 spans 14 amino acids. The V gene's germline CDR1 is MNHNS and CDR2 SASEGT. The CDR3 DNA reads TGTGCCAGCAGTGAGGTGGGGGGGTTGTCGGAAGCTTTCTTT. Protein product: CASSEVGGLSEAFF.

The rearrangement joins TRBV5-6 to TRBJ2-3; 10 bases fit TRBD1. Germline V gene sequence: CDR1 SGHDT, CDR2 YYEEEE. V lost 0 bases and J lost 1; bases outside the gene matches: 2. The CDR3 extends over 16 amino acids. For the CDR3, the DNA is TGTGCCAGCAGCTTGGTTGGGACAGGGGGCACAGATACGCAGTATTTT. It codes for CASSLVGTGGTDTQYF.

The chain carries TRBV5-1 and TRBJ2-1; TRBD2 is a possible D gene (5 bases). The CDR3 covers 16 residues. Between the trimmed V and J ends, which lost 4 bases and 10 bases, there was a span of 24 bases. Germline loops: CDR1 SGHRS, CDR2 YFSETQ. For the CDR3, the DNA is TGCGCCAGCAGCAGAAGTGGGCGGCTAGAGGGTTGGGAGCAGTTCTTC. Amino acids: CASSRSGRLEGWEQFF.

The chain employs TRBV7-8 and TRBJ1-3; D ambiguous. The CDR3 loop spans 16 amino acids. CDR1 and CDR2 from the germline V gene are SGHVS and FQNEAQ. V gave up 0 bases and J gave up 0 bases, with 9 bases separating them. The CDR3 DNA is TGTGCCAGCAGCTTAGCGCACAGCGGCTCTGGAAACACCATATATTTT. Protein product: CASSLAHSGSGNTIYF.